The TCR beta chain under discussion was sequenced for a study of multiple sclerosis patients with progressive multifocal leukoencephalopathy. Only in-frame clones appear in the TCRdb table, and some are missing; sequencing was by immunoSEQ multiplex PCR. The sample consists of under 30,000 clones, around 93% of them appearing once. V trimming: 5 bases; J trimming: 5 bases; junction bases outside the gene matches: 5. CDR3 length: 14 amino acids. Germline CDR1 and CDR2: SEHNR and FQNEAQ (reference sequence). Time point described: approximately twelve months of natalizumab therapy. Every listed patient previously received interferon beta; all PML patients were women. At 6 months of natalizumab came T1, and at 12 months came T2.

The sample here was PBMCs, taken from a patient treated with natalizumab. V gene TRBV7-9 combines with J gene TRBJ2-2; TRBD1 aligns across 7 bases. The receptor was isolated from a man in his thirties or forties with multiple sclerosis. In DNA, the CDR3 is TGTGCCAGCAGCCCGACAGGGTCTACCGGGGAGCTGTTTTTT. Protein: CASSPTGSTGELFF.